The 21 T cell receptor beta chains below come from one sample, sequenced in a study of glioma-infiltrating T cells after dendritic cell vaccination. The table came from immunoSEQ multiplex PCR; TCRdb's copy has only in-frame clones and leaves some out. The sample holds about 24,000 clones, roughly 89% seen once. The sample's time point: after dendritic cell vaccination, including at tumor progression/relapse. The starting material was blood, obtained after dendritic cell vaccination. The origin of the receptors is a human donor with glioblastoma.

This chain uses TRBV6-1 with TRBJ1-5; D unclear. From germline, CDR1 is MNHNS and CDR2 SASEGT. This CDR3 is built from 14 residues. V was cut by 3 bases and J by 0 bases, with 6 bases left in between. The CDR3 DNA reads TGTGCCAGCAGTGAGCAGGTTAGCAATCAGCCCCAGCATTTT. Its translation is CASSEQVSNQPQHF.

This sequence joins TRBV29-1 and TRBJ2-7, with D possibly being TRBD1 (5 bases). Germline V gene sequence: CDR1 SQVTM, CDR2 ANQGSEA. CDR3 length: 13 amino acids. Trimming pared 6 bases from V and 3 bases from J, leaving 15 bases between. Here the CDR3 reads CSVGDSRFYEQYF. As DNA, the CDR3 is TGCAGCGTAGGTGACAGTCGGTTCTACGAGCAGTACTTC.

V gene TRBV6-5 combines with J gene TRBJ1-5, with TRBD1 matching 8 bases. The CDR3 runs 13 residues. V trimming: 11 bases; J trimming: 6 bases; junction bases outside the gene matches: 9. Germline V CDR1 and CDR2: MNHEY, SVGAGI. CDR3 sequence (DNA): TGTGCCGCCCTGACAGGGGTGGGTCAGCCCCAGCATTTT. This codes for CAALTGVGQPQHF.

The chain has TRBV6-1 and TRBJ1-5, with 7 bases identical to TRBD1. This CDR3 spans 14 amino acids. Germline CDR1 MNHNS, CDR2 SASEGT. After removal of 1 base from V and 7 bases from J, the junction contained 4 bases not matched to a gene. The CDR3 DNA reads as TGTGCCAGCAGTGAAGGACAGGGATCACAGCCCCAGCATTTT. It specifies CASSEGQGSQPQHF.

The rearrangement uses TRBV21-1 and TRBJ2-7; the table's D gene call, TRBD1, was not cross checked with the DNA. TRBV21-1 is annotated as a pseudogene. CDR3 length: 14 amino acids. The CDR3, as DNA: TGTGCCAGTGGAATAGTGGGGCCTATCTACGAGCAGTACTTC. Translating it yields CASGIVGPIYEQYF.

This clone showed up just once. The chain recombines TRBV29-1 with TRBJ2-1, with 7 bases aligning to TRBD2. CDR3 size: 15 residues. Germline V gives CDR1 SQVTM, CDR2 ANQGSEA. V was clipped by 3 bases and J by 7 bases; unmatched bases: 12. In nucleotides, the CDR3 is TGCAGCGTTGAGGATCAGCGGGGCCGGAGGAATGAGCAGTTCTTC. It encodes CSVEDQRGRRNEQFF.

Only one count was recorded for this clone. The CDR3 is CASSLSPIKRNEQFF. The CDR3 DNA is TGTGCCAGCAGCTTATCCCCGATTAAGCGAAATGAGCAGTTCTTC. The V gene is TRBV7-2, the J gene TRBJ2-1; the D is unclear. The V gene lost 2 bases and the J gene lost 7 bases, with 15 bases spanning the gap. Germline-derived CDR1 and CDR2 are SGHTA and FQGNSA. CDR3 length: 15 residues. Looking up the rest from reference TRBV7-2 and TRBJ2-1 gives the full variable domain: GAGVSQSPSNKVTEKGKDVELRCDPISGHTALYWYRQSLGQGLEFLIYFQGNSAPDKSGLPSDRFSAERTGGSVSTLTIQRTQQEDSAVYLCASSLSPIKRNEQFFGPGTRLTVL.

The chain has TRBV6-1 and TRBJ1-4, with unresolved D. The V gene's germline CDR1 is MNHNS and CDR2 SASEGT. V was shortened by 8 bases and J by 13 bases, with 20 bases between the two germline ends. This CDR3 spans 13 amino acids. In nucleotides, the CDR3 is TGTGCCAGCCTCGGGGTGGGGAAGGGTGGACTGTTTTTT. This gives the protein CASLGVGKGGLFF.

This clone was seen a single time. The chain links TRBV7-2 to TRBJ1-5; D remains unclear. Germline V lookup: CDR1 SGHTA, CDR2 FQGNSA. The V end lost 1 base, the J end lost 5 bases, and 9 bases lay between the germline ends. This CDR3 spans 14 amino acids. CDR3 sequence (DNA): TGTGCCAGCAGCTTAGTAGGCAGCGATCAGCCCCAGCATTTT. Translating gives CASSLVGSDQPQHF.

V and J are TRBV18 and TRBJ2-1; TRBD2 matches at 12 bases. J was trimmed by 6 bases and V by 6 bases; bases with no gene match: 9. This CDR3 comprises 16 residues. In germline, CDR1 is KGHSH, CDR2 LQKENI. The CDR3 protein is CASSPRLAGVFNEQFF. DNA for the CDR3: TGTGCCAGCTCCCCTAGACTAGCGGGGGTCTTCAATGAGCAGTTCTTC.

The rearrangement joins TRBV7-9 to TRBJ2-7, with D possibly matching TRBD2 (5 bases). Germline assignment: CDR1 SEHNR and CDR2 FQNEAQ (reference sequence). With 7 bases removed from V and 4 bases from J, the gap between germline ends came to 17 bases. CDR3 size: 14 residues. The CDR3 here is CASTSGISIYEQYF. Here the CDR3 DNA reads TGTGCCAGCACGTCCGGGATATCAATATACGAGCAGTACTTC.

The rearrangement joins TRBV6-5 to TRBJ2-2; 8 bases are shared with TRBD2. The V gene end was trimmed by 6 bases and the J gene end by 7 bases; junction bases not matched to a gene: 10. Per the germline V gene, CDR1 is MNHEY and CDR2 is SVGAGI. The CDR3 spans 15 residues. The CDR3 here is CASRLRGGLGGELFF. The DNA for the CDR3 is TGTGCCAGCAGACTACGGGGGGGCCTAGGCGGGGAGCTGTTTTTT.

V gene TRBV6-4 combines with J gene TRBJ1-2; TRBD1 is a possible D gene (6 bases). Germline V lookup: CDR1 MRHNA, CDR2 SNTAGT. The ends were cut back, 0 bases at V and 3 bases at J, with 11 bases in the middle. This CDR3 spans 15 amino acids. CDR3 sequence (DNA): TGTGCCAGCAGTGACTCCTCCGCAGGGGACTATGGCTACACCTTC. This encodes CASSDSSAGDYGYTF.

The genes are TRBV5-1 and TRBJ2-5; TRBD1 is a possible D gene (6 bases). From germline, CDR1 is SGHRS and CDR2 YFSETQ. CDR3 size: 13 residues. Trimming left V 6 bases short and J 2 bases short, with 11 bases between. The CDR3: CASTTQGQETQYF. As DNA, the CDR3 is TGCGCCAGCACCACACAGGGACAAGAGACCCAGTACTTC.

V gene TRBV2 combines with J gene TRBJ2-2, with TRBD2 identical over 7 bases. This CDR3 comprises 16 residues. Germline V gene sequence: CDR1 SNHLY, CDR2 FYNNEI. V trimming: 4 bases; J trimming: 4 bases; junction bases outside the gene matches: 9. Written as DNA, the CDR3 is TGTGCCAGCAGTGGGCCAAGCGGGGTGACCACCGGGGAGCTGTTTTTT. Its translation is CASSGPSGVTTGELFF.

The rearrangement uses TRBV6-1 and TRBJ1-5; weak D call: TRBD1 (5 bases). CDR1 and CDR2 from the germline V gene are MNHNS and SASEGT. The CDR3 contains 15 residues. V was shortened by 7 bases and J by 6 bases, with 19 bases between the two germline ends. CDR3 residues: CASTSPTGSGQPQHF. CDR3 DNA: TGTGCCAGCACCTCTCCAACAGGCTCAGGTCAGCCCCAGCATTTT.

The chain links TRBV4-1 to TRBJ2-7; 8 nucleotides align to TRBD1. CDR1 and CDR2 from the germline V gene are MGHRA and YSYEKL. Trimming took 1 base from V and 2 from J; bases not matched to a gene: 4. This CDR3 comprises 15 residues. CDR3 amino acids: CASSQAGGQAYEQYF. CDR3 DNA: TGCGCCAGCAGCCAAGCAGGGGGACAGGCCTACGAGCAGTACTTC.

The rearrangement uses TRBV7-2 and TRBJ1-2; 10 bases align to TRBD1. CDR3 length: 13 residues. V was clipped by 5 bases and J by 7 bases; unmatched bases: 4. CDR1 SGHTA and CDR2 FQGNSA come from the germline V gene. The CDR3, as DNA: TGTGCCAGCAGCGACGACAGGGGGCTTGGCTACACCTTC. It translates to CASSDDRGLGYTF. Full variable domain (rest looked up from reference TRBV7-2 and TRBJ1-2): GAGVSQSPSNKVTEKGKDVELRCDPISGHTALYWYRQSLGQGLEFLIYFQGNSAPDKSGLPSDRFSAERTGGSVSTLTIQRTQQEDSAVYLCASSDDRGLGYTFGSGTRLTVV.

The chain is built from TRBV6-6 and TRBJ2-3, with D perhaps matching TRBD1 (6 bases). The germline V gene has CDR1 MNHNY and CDR2 SVGAGI (reference sequence). Trimming shortened V by 5 bases and J by 2 bases, and 17 bases separated the two germline ends. This CDR3 is built from 16 residues. The CDR3 DNA reads as TGTGCCAGCAGTCATGGAGACAGGTCCCTCACAGATACGCAGTATTTT. Encoded protein: CASSHGDRSLTDTQYF.

The chain combines TRBV19 with TRBJ1-5; the D is unclear. CDR1 LNHDA and CDR2 SQIVND come from the germline V gene (reference sequence). Trimming shortened V by 3 bases and J by 7 bases, and 13 bases separated the two germline ends. This CDR3 has 14 residues. The CDR3 sequence is CASSIKAGSQPQHF. In nucleotides, the CDR3 is TGTGCCAGTAGTATTAAGGCAGGATCCCAGCCCCAGCATTTT.

The J gene is TRBJ2-1, the V gene TRBV6-6; 7 positions agree with TRBD1. Germline V lookup: CDR1 MNHNY, CDR2 SVGAGI (reference sequence). The CDR3 totals 15 residues. V was pared by 7 bases and J by 4 bases, with 10 bases of the junction left unmatched. In DNA, the CDR3 is TGTGCCAGCAATAAGGGACAGAACTTATACAATGAGCAGTTCTTC. It yields the protein CASNKGQNLYNEQFF.